The 22 T cell receptor beta chains presented below share a single source sample, sequenced in a study of shared clonotypes between healthy human individuals. Some clones are missing from TCRdb's copy, which holds only in-frame ones; the method was immunoSEQ multiplex PCR. The table shows about a million clones, with 60% to 85% occurring only once. Sequencing was carried out using memory CD4+ T cells from PBMCs. The subset is: CD45RA-negative fraction. The receptors shown here come from a man between 18 and 35 years old in good health. Some clones in this sample may be carry-over from other donors' samples.

This chain connects TRBV6-5 to TRBJ2-5; 7 bases are a match to TRBD2. Germline V gene lookup returns CDR1 MNHEY and CDR2 SVGAGI. The trim removed 5 bases at V and 5 bases at J, leaving 5 bases unmatched. The CDR3 spans 13 residues. The CDR3 region has the DNA TGTGCCAGCAGTCCGGGGGGTGCCGAGACCCAGTACTTC. This sequence encodes CASSPGGAETQYF.

The chain has TRBV2 and TRBJ1-3; TRBD1 aligns across 8 bases. V lost 6 bases to trimming and J lost 0 bases; unmatched junction nucleotides: 7. The CDR3 spans 16 residues. Germline CDR1 reads SNHLY; CDR2 reads FYNNEI. CDR3 nucleotides: TGTGCCAGCAGGGACCGGACAGGGCTCTCTGGAAACACCATATATTTT. This encodes CASRDRTGLSGNTIYF.

The chain has TRBV5-4 and TRBJ2-5; the D is unclear. Germline CDR1 reads SGHNT; CDR2 reads YYREEE (reference sequence). V gave up 1 base and J gave up 5 bases, with 6 bases separating them. The length of the CDR3 is 12 residues. CDR3 amino acids: CASSLKQETQYF. DNA of the CDR3: TGTGCCAGCAGCTTGAAGCAGGAGACCCAGTACTTC.

The chain has TRBV5-1 and TRBJ2-5, with D hard to call. Germline V gives CDR1 SGHRS, CDR2 YFSETQ. Trimming left V 7 bases short and J 2 bases short, with 18 bases between. The CDR3 length is 15 residues. The CDR3 is CASGPDVGGQETQYF. CDR3 DNA sequence: TGCGCCAGCGGACCGGACGTAGGTGGGCAAGAGACCCAGTACTTC.

As concerns this clone: Other DNA sequences within the sample encode an identical CDR3. J is TRBJ2-5 and V is TRBV7-6; TRBD2 agrees at 11 bases. There are 16 residues in the CDR3. CDR1 and CDR2 from the germline V gene are SGHVS and FNYEAQ. V dropped 0 bases and J dropped 4; count of bases not matched to a gene: 4. The CDR3 nucleotides are TGTGCCAGCAGCTTAGCTCTGACTAGCGGGGTAGAGACCCAGTACTTC. This encodes CASSLALTSGVETQYF.

As regards this clone: Other nucleotide sequences from this sample produce the same CDR3. The chain joins TRBV7-9 to TRBJ2-3; the D call may be TRBD1 or TRBD2 (5 bases each). The germline V gene encodes CDR1 SEHNR and CDR2 FQNEAQ (reference sequence). The CDR3 loop spans 16 amino acids. Trimming cost V 1 base and J 1 base, with 12 bases left between them. CDR3 in DNA: TGTGCCAGCAGCTTAGGTGGGGGAAGGGGCACAGATACGCAGTATTTT. Its translation is CASSLGGGRGTDTQYF. Full variable domain (rest looked up from reference TRBV7-9 and TRBJ2-3): DTGVSQNPRHKITKRGQNVTFRCDPISEHNRLYWYRQTLGQGPEFLTYFQNEAQLEKSRLLSDRFSAERPKGSFSTLEIQRTEQGDSAMYLCASSLGGGRGTDTQYFGPGTRLTVL.

Note on this clone: Different DNA sequences within this sample yield the same CDR3. The chain has TRBV7-9 and TRBJ2-7; the D gene is possibly TRBD2 (6 bases). The CDR3 spans 13 residues. V lost 3 bases and J 2 bases, leaving 8 bases between the germline ends. Per germline, CDR1 SEHNR and CDR2 FQNEAQ (reference sequence). The DNA of the CDR3 is TGTGCCAGCAGCTTGGGGGGACCCTACGAGCAGTACTTC. It is translated as CASSLGGPYEQYF.

As regards this clone: A single base separates this from a much larger clone, so it may be a read error. The CDR3 is CASSATGVGPQETQYF. The DNA of the CDR3 is TGTGCCAGCAGCGCCACAGGGGTGGGGCCTCAAGAGACCCAGTACTTC. The chain employs TRBV7-2 and TRBJ2-5, with 7 bases aligning to TRBD1. The CDR3 sequence is 16 residues long. Germline loops: CDR1 SGHTA, CDR2 FQGNSA. The trim removed 5 bases at V and 2 bases at J, leaving 11 bases unmatched.

On this clone itself: Other nucleotide sequences in the sample specify the same CDR3. This chain joins TRBV5-1 and TRBJ2-3; D is unclear. The germline V gene encodes CDR1 SGHRS and CDR2 YFSETQ. CDR3 size: 13 residues. V lost 0 bases and J 4 bases, leaving 6 bases between the germline ends. The CDR3 spells CASSLAGSDTQYF. The CDR3 DNA sequence: TGCGCCAGCAGCTTGGCCGGGTCAGATACGCAGTATTTT. Looking up the rest from reference TRBV5-1 and TRBJ2-3 gives the full variable domain: KAGVTQTPRYLIKTRGQQVTLSCSPISGHRSVSWYQQTPGQGLQFLFEYFSETQRNKGNFPGRFSGRQFSNSRSEMNVSTLELGDSALYLCASSLAGSDTQYFGPGTRLTVL.

The chain uses TRBV7-2 and TRBJ1-2; no reliable D call. This CDR3 has 13 amino acids. The V gene's germline CDR1 is SGHTA and CDR2 FQGNSA. Trimming took 1 base from V and 5 from J, leaving 8 bases between them. The CDR3 loop reads CASSLGTFYGYTF. CDR3 bases: TGTGCCAGCAGCTTAGGGACTTTTTATGGCTACACCTTC.

This clone was counted many times. The J gene is TRBJ1-2, the V gene TRBV28; 7 bases map to TRBD1. J was trimmed by 7 bases and V by 5 bases; bases with no gene match: 16. Germline CDR1 reads MDHEN; CDR2 reads SYDVKM. The CDR3 contains 16 residues. DNA of the CDR3: TGTGCCAGCAGTCCCCCGATCATGAGGGGGCGCGGTGGCTACACCTTC. This codes for CASSPPIMRGRGGYTF.

The chain combines TRBV4-1 with TRBJ2-4, with D perhaps assigned TRBD1 or TRBD2 (5 bases each). Germline V lookup: CDR1 MGHRA, CDR2 YSYEKL. V lost 4 bases and J lost 0, with 16 bases in between. This CDR3 is built from 17 residues. CDR3 nucleotide sequence: TGCGCCAGCAGCCCTGGGACCCTAGAATTAGCCAAAAACATTCAGTACTTC. It yields the protein CASSPGTLELAKNIQYF.

The rearrangement uses TRBV19 and TRBJ1-1, with D uncertain. Germline V gives CDR1 LNHDA, CDR2 SQIVND (reference sequence). The CDR3 is 17 residues long. V gave up 3 bases and J gave up 0 bases, with 17 bases separating them. The CDR3 DNA reads TGTGCCAGTAGTATGGGTCAGGCCACCTACATGAACACTGAAGCTTTCTTT. It specifies CASSMGQATYMNTEAFF. Full variable domain (missing parts from reference TRBV19 and TRBJ1-1): DGGITQSPKYLFRKEGQNVTLSCEQNLNHDAMYWYRQDPGQGLRLIYYSQIVNDFQKGDIAEGYSVSREKKESFPLTVTSAQKNPTAFYLCASSMGQATYMNTEAFFGQGTRLTVV.

The rearrangement links TRBV18 to TRBJ1-2; 7 bases align to TRBD1. In germline, CDR1 is KGHSH, CDR2 LQKENI. The CDR3 consists of 15 residues. With V trimmed by 3 bases and J by 2 bases, 6 bases remained unmatched. The CDR3 bases are TGTGCCAGCTCACCCCGGGACAGTCCAAACTATGGCTACACCTTC. This sequence encodes CASSPRDSPNYGYTF.

This clone was observed once. J is TRBJ2-7 and V is TRBV27, with a weak D call TRBD1 (6 bases). CDR3 length: 14 residues. Germline V lookup: CDR1 MNHEY, CDR2 SMNVEV (reference sequence). V was shortened by 6 bases and J by 2 bases, with 14 bases between the two germline ends. The CDR3 reads CASRGLGAPYEQYF. The CDR3 region has the DNA TGTGCCAGCAGGGGCCTGGGGGCCCCCTACGAGCAGTACTTC.

The V call is TRBV10-2, the J call TRBJ2-2, with 7 bases identical to TRBD1. The germline gives CDR1 WSHSY, CDR2 SAAADI. The CDR3 extends over 17 amino acids. Losses at the gene ends were 5 bases for V and 4 bases for J; bases not matched to a gene: 13. CDR3 in amino acids: CASSWLKGAQVTGELFF. The CDR3 bases are TGCGCCAGCAGTTGGCTGAAGGGGGCGCAGGTCACCGGGGAGCTGTTTTTT.

V gene TRBV28 combines with J gene TRBJ2-7; weak D call: TRBD2 (6 bases). Germline V CDR1 and CDR2: MDHEN, SYDVKM. V was cut by 2 bases and J by 7 bases, with 15 bases left in between. CDR3 size: 14 residues. The CDR3 nucleotides read TGTGCCAGCAGTTTAAGGGACTCCCTCCTGGAGCAGTACTTC. It translates to CASSLRDSLLEQYF.

V gene TRBV5-1 combines with J gene TRBJ2-2, with 10 bases matching TRBD1. The CDR3 is 16 amino acids. With 0 bases clipped from V and 6 bases from J, the junction kept 5 bases outside the gene matches. The germline CDR1 and CDR2 sequences are SGHRS and YFSETQ. The CDR3 coding sequence is TGCGCCAGCAGCTTGGATGGGACAGGGGTGGCCGGGGAGCTGTTTTTT. Translation: CASSLDGTGVAGELFF.

The V gene is TRBV7-2, the J gene TRBJ2-4; D gene uncertain. Germline CDR1 reads SGHTA; CDR2 reads FQGNSA. The CDR3 runs 14 residues. The V end lost 2 bases, the J end lost 11 bases, and 16 bases lay between the germline ends. CDR3 nucleotide sequence: TGTGCCAGCAGCTTAAGGGCCAGCATTACCGTTCAGTACTTC. Translation: CASSLRASITVQYF.

This sequence joins TRBV19 and TRBJ2-7; no definite D call. CDR1 is LNHDA and CDR2 is SQIVND in the germline V gene (reference sequence). The CDR3 is made up of 12 amino acids. The germline V and J ends were trimmed by 4 bases and 5 bases, with 9 bases remaining between them. The CDR3 here is CASSTRANEQYF. The CDR3, as DNA: TGTGCCAGTAGTACCCGGGCCAACGAGCAGTACTTC. The full variable domain, in which reference TRBV19 and TRBJ2-7 provide the parts outside the CDR3, is DGGITQSPKYLFRKEGQNVTLSCEQNLNHDAMYWYRQDPGQGLRLIYYSQIVNDFQKGDIAEGYSVSREKKESFPLTVTSAQKNPTAFYLCASSTRANEQYFGPGTRLTVT.

This chain uses TRBV18 with TRBJ1-1; a weak D match, TRBD1 (6 bases). Germline CDR1 and CDR2: KGHSH and LQKENI. Trimming left V 2 bases short and J 2 bases short, with 12 bases between. This CDR3 spans 15 amino acids. Here the CDR3 reads CASSPFRGENTEAFF. The CDR3 DNA reads as TGTGCCAGCTCACCATTTAGGGGGGAAAACACTGAAGCTTTCTTT.

This chain uses TRBV5-4 with TRBJ2-3; 9 positions agree with TRBD1. Looked up from germline, CDR1 is SGHNT and CDR2 is YYREEE (reference sequence). The CDR3 runs 16 residues. V lost 0 bases, J lost 9 bases, and 11 bases stayed unmatched. The CDR3 is CASSLGDRVGVETQYF. DNA for the CDR3: TGTGCCAGCAGCTTGGGGGACAGGGTGGGAGTGGAGACGCAGTATTTT.